This T cell receptor (beta chain) was recorded in a study of early T cells in non-severe SARS-CoV-2 infection. The study's findings and limits: VDJdb-based matching was biased toward anti-spike CD8 responses and missed private and CD4 specificities.

This clonotype appeared a few times. Its antigen is still unknown. Researchers attached unique molecular identifiers to individual cDNA molecules. TCRdb reprocessed the 5' RACE reads via MiXCR and lists one record per CDR3 protein. The table lists more than 80,000 distinct CDR3 sequences, around 10% of them singletons. The CDR3 extends over 14 amino acids. Germline loops: CDR1 GTSNPN, CDR2 SVGIG (reference sequence). Trimming removed 4 bases at V and 2 bases at J, with 13 bases between. Sequencing used whole blood. The chain recombines TRBV30 with TRBJ2-3, with D possibly matching TRBD2 (6 bases). The receptor was isolated from an adult who was a healthcare worker with PCR-confirmed SARS-CoV-2 infection or an uninfected control (not recorded which). CDR3 nucleotides: TGTGCCTGGACTCTTAGCGGCCCCACAGATACGCAGTATTTT. Protein product: CAWTLSGPTDTQYF. Variable domain in full (rest from reference TRBV30 and TRBJ2-3): SQTIHQWPATLVQPVGSPLSLECTVEGTSNPNLYWYRQAAGRGLQLLFYSVGIGQISSEVPQNLSASRPQDRQFILSSKKLLLSDSGFYLCAWTLSGPTDTQYFGPGTRLTVL.